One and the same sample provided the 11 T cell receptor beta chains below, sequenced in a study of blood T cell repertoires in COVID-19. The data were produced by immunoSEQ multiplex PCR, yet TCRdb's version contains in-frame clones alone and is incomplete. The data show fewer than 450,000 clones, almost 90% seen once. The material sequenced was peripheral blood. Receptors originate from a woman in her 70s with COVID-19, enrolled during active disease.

The CDR3 protein is CASSLGVAGTTYEQYF. The CDR3, as DNA: TGTGCCAGCAGCTTAGGGGTAGCGGGGACAACCTACGAGCAGTACTTC. The J gene is TRBJ2-7, the V gene TRBV7-2; 8 nucleotides agree with TRBD2. Losses at the gene ends were 1 base for V and 2 bases for J; bases not matched to a gene: 7. This CDR3 has 16 residues. CDR1 and CDR2 from the germline V gene are SGHTA and FQGNSA.

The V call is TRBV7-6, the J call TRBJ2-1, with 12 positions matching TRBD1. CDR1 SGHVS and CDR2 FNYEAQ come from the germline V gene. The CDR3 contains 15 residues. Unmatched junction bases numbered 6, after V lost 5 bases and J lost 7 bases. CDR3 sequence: CASSKPGQGANEQFF. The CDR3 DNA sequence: TGTGCCAGCAGCAAACCGGGACAGGGGGCGAATGAGCAGTTCTTC.

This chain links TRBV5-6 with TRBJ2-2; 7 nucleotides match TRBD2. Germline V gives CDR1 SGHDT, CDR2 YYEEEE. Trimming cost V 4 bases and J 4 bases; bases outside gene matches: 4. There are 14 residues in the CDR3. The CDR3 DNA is TGTGCCAGCAGCCCGGGAGGCGGCACCGGGGAGCTGTTTTTT. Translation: CASSPGGGTGELFF.

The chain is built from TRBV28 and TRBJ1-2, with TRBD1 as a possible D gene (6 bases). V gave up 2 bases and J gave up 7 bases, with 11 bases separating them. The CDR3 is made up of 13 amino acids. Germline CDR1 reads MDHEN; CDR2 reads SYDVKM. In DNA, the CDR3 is TGTGCCAGCAGTTTACCAACAGGGAGTGGCTACACCTTC. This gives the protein CASSLPTGSGYTF.

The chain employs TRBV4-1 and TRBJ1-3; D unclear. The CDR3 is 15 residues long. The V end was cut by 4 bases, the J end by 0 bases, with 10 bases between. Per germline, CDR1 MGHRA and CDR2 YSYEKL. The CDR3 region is CASSPAGFSGNTIYF. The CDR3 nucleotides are TGCGCCAGCAGCCCCGCGGGTTTCTCTGGAAACACCATATATTTT.

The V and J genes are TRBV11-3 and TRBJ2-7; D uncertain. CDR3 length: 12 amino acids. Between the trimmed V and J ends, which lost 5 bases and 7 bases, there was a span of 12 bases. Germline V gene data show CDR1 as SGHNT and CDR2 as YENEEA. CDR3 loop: CASSAPDGEQYF. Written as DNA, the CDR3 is TGTGCCAGCAGCGCGCCCGACGGGGAGCAGTACTTC. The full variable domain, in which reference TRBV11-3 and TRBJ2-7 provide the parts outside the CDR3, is EAGVVQSPRYKIIEKKQPVAFWCNPISGHNTLYWYLQNLGQGPELLIRYENEEAVDDSQLPKDRFSAERLKGVDSTLKIQPAELGDSAVYLCASSAPDGEQYFGPGTRLTVT.

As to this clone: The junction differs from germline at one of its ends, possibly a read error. For the CDR3, the DNA is TGTGCCAGCAGCCGTACGACAGGGGCTAATGCACCCCTCCACTTT. Translation: CASSRTTGANAPLHF. The chain employs TRBV7-2 and TRBJ1-6; 8 bases are shared with TRBD1. Per the germline V gene, CDR1 is SGHTA and CDR2 is FQGNSA. The CDR3 loop spans 15 amino acids.

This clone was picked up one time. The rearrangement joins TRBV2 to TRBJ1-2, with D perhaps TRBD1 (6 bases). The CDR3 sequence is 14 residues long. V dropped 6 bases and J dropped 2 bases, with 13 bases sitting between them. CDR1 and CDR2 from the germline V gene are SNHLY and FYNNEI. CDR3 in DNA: TGTGCCAGCAGCGTTACAGGGTACAACTATGGCTACACCTTC. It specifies CASSVTGYNYGYTF.

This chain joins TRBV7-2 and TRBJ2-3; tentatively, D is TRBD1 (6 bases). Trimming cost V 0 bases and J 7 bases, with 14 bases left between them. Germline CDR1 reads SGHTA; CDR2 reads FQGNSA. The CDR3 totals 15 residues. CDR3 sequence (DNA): TGTGCCAGCAGCTTAGCGTCGTTGGGGGCGAATACGCAGTATTTT. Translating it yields CASSLASLGANTQYF.

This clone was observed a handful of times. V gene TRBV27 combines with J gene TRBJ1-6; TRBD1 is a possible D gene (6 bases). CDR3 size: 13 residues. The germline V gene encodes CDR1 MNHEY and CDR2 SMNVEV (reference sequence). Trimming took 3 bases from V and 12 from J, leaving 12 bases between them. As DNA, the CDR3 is TGTGCCAGCAGTTTTTTGCAGGGGAAACCCCTCCACTTT. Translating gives CASSFLQGKPLHF.

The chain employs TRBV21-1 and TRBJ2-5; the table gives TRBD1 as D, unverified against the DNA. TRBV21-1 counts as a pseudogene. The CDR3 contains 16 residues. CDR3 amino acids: CASSKEGRVAQETQYF. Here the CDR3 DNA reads TGTGCCAGCAGCAAAGAGGGCAGGGTAGCACAAGAGACCCAGTACTTC.